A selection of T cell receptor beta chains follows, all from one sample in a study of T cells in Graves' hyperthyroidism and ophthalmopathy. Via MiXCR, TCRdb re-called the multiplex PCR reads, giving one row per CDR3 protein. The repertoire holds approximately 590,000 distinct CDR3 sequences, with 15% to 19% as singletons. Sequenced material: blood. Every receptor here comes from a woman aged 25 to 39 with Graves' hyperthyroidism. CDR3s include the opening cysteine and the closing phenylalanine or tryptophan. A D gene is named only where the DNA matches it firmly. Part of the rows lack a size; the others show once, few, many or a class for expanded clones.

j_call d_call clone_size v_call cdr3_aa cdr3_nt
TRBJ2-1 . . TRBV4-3 CASSQGLAPYNEQLF TGCGCCAGCAGCCAAGGGCTAGCCCCCTACAATGAGCAGCTCTTC
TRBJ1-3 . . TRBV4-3 CARSQEATGSGNTIYF TGCGCCAGAAGCCAAGAAGCGACAGGTAGCGGAAACACCATATATTTT
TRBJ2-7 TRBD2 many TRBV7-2 CASSPDGGTYEQYF TGTGCCAGCAGCCCGGACGGGGGGACCTACGAGCAGTACTTC
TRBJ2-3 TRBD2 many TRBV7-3 CASRVSGASTDTQYF TGTGCCAGCAGAGTTAGCGGGGCCAGCACAGATACGCAGTATTTT
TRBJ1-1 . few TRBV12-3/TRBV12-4 CASSLEDKNTEAFF TGTGCCAGCAGCCTTGAAGATAAGAACACTGAAGCTTTCTTT
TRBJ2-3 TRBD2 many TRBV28 CASMAGTSDTDTQYF TGTGCCAGCATGGCCGGGACTAGCGACACAGATACGCAGTATTTT
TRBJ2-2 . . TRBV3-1 CASSRGQFGTGELFF TGTGCCAGCAGCCGAGGACAGTTTGGTACCGGGGAGCTGTTTTTT
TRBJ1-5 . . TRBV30 CAWSVRGEQPQHF TGTGCCTGGAGTGTACGTGGCGAGCAGCCCCAGCATTTT
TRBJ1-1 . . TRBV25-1 CASSASQGWNTEAFF TGTGCCAGCAGTGCCTCACAGGGTTGGAACACTGAAGCTTTCTTT
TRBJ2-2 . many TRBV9 CASSVYASQNTGELFF TGTGCCAGCAGCGTATACGCTAGCCAAAACACCGGGGAGCTGTTTTTT
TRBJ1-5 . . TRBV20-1 CSARGRGNSNQPQHF TGCAGTGCTAGAGGGCGAGGGAATAGCAATCAGCCCCAGCATTTT
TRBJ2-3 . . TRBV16 CASSPIQGSETDTQYF TGTGCCAGCAGCCCTATACAGGGTTCGGAGACAGATACGCAGTATTTT
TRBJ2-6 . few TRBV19 CASSIGRGLGANVLTF TGTGCCAGTAGTATAGGAAGGGGCCTTGGGGCCAACGTCCTGACTTTC
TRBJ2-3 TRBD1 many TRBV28 CASRRQGADTQYF TGTGCCAGCAGACGACAGGGCGCAGATACGCAGTATTTT
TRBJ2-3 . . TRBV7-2 CASSLRRITDTQYF TGTGCCAGCAGCTTAAGGCGGATCACAGATACGCAGTATTTT
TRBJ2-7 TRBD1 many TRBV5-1 CASSPRDREGEQYF TGCGCCAGCAGCCCCCGGGACAGGGAAGGCGAGCAGTACTTC
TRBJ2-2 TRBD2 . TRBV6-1 CAIGLAGTGELFF TGTGCCATCGGACTAGCGGGCACCGGGGAGCTGTTTTTT
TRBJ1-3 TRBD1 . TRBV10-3 CAINSDRVSGNTIYF TGTGCCATCAATTCGGACAGGGTCTCTGGAAACACCATATATTTT
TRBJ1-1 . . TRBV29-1 CSALTQNTEAFF TGCAGCGCCCTGACGCAGAACACTGAAGCTTTCTTT
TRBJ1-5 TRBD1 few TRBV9 CASSVAPGGAGKGARNQPQHF TGTGCCAGCAGCGTAGCCCCGGGGGGGGCTGGGAAGGGGGCTCGCAATCAGCCCCAGCATTTT
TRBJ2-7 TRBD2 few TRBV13 CASSRTLAGGPYSYEQYF TGTGCCAGCAGCCGGACCCTAGCGGGAGGCCCATACTCCTACGAGCAGTACTTC
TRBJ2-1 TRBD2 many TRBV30 CAWSVPGLAVNEQFF TGTGCCTGGAGTGTCCCGGGACTAGCGGTGAATGAGCAGTTCTTC
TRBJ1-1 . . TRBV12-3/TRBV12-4 CASSLALSGNTEAFF TGTGCCAGCAGTTTAGCTCTGAGCGGGAACACTGAAGCTTTCTTT
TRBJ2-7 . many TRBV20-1 CSARVAGRSYEQYF TGCAGTGCTAGAGTCGCGGGACGCTCCTACGAGCAGTACTTC
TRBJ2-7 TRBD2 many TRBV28 CASSLGLAGEASYEQYF TGTGCCAGCAGTTTGGGACTAGCGGGAGAGGCGTCCTACGAGCAGTACTTC